This entry features one T cell receptor beta chain sequence. The sample comes from a study of response to subunit inactivated influenza vaccine. The germline V gene encodes CDR1 SQVTM and CDR2 ANQGSEA. V was cut by 6 bases and J by 4 bases, with 13 bases left in between. The CDR3 runs to 13 residues. TCRdb ran MiXCR on the RT-PCR reads and lists one entry per CDR3 protein. This repertoire shows approximately 500,000 distinct CDR3 sequences, 14% found once; its top ten account for over 8.5%. Sequencing was performed on PBMCs from blood, taken 11 to 12 days after vaccination. This TCR was sampled from a man in his fifties who received an inactivated influenza vaccine. The chain employs TRBV29-1 and TRBJ2-1; a weak D match, TRBD1 (6 bases). The CDR3 here is CSVGTNAYNEQFF. Here the CDR3 DNA reads TGCAGCGTAGGGACAAACGCTTACAATGAGCAGTTCTTC.